This T cell receptor (beta chain) was retrieved from a study of beta chain features in type 1 diabetes. With V trimmed by 0 bases and J by 0 bases, 26 bases remained unmatched. Germline V gene lookup returns CDR1 SGHRS and CDR2 YFSETQ. The CDR3 is 24 amino acids. TCRB transcripts that were expressed got sequenced, as all of the isolated RNA had been reverse transcribed. TCRdb's copy holds only in-frame clones and misses some; the assay was immunoSEQ multiplex PCR. The sample lists about 900,000 clones, 15% to 20% occurring once. This clone was seen a handful of times. The sequencing input was naive CD4+ T cells from blood. This sequence was found in a woman in her late teens or twenties in good health. The chain carries TRBV5-1 and TRBJ2-7; the match to TRBD2 covers 11 bases. The CDR3, as DNA: TGCGCCAGCAGCTTGGTTCATAGCGGGAGGGCCTTCATAGAGCACTCCGAAAGCTCCTACGAGCAGTACTTC. It is translated as CASSLVHSGRAFIEHSESSYEQYF.